What follows is one T cell receptor beta chain and its context. Its antigen is as yet unknown. V shed 10 bases and J shed 1 base, with 14 bases lying between them. CDR3 length: 13 residues. Germline CDR1 reads ENHRY; CDR2 reads SYGVKD. From the 120-subject validation cohort, which was separate from the roughly 670-subject first cohort, the donors were drawn. Measured with immunoSEQ multiplex PCR; TCRdb has only the in-frame clones, and not every one. The sample has tens of thousands of clones, about 91% seen once. The source of the sample is a study of cytomegalovirus exposure and HLA in healthy donors. Study-level results: In vitro, three CMV-associated chains proved specific for CMV antigens.

Sequenced material: PBMCs. The chain couples TRBV10-3 to TRBJ2-7; maybe TRBD1 (5 bases). The sequence came from a man aged 18 to 29 in good health and CMV-seronegative. This CDR3 reads CATLSRVSYEQYF. DNA of the CDR3: TGTGCCACCCTGAGCAGGGTTTCCTACGAGCAGTACTTC.